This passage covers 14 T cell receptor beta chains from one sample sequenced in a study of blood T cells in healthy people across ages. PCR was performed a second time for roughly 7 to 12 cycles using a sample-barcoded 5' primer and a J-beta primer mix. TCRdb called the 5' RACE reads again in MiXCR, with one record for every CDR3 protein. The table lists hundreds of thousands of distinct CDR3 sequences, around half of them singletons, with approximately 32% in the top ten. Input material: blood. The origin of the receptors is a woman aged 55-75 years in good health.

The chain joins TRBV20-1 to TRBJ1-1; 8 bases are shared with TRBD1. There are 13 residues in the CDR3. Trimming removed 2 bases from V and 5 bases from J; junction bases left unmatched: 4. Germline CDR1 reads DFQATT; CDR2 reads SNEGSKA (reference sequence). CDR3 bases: TGCAGTGCTAGACAGGGGGCGTCTACTGAAGCTTTCTTT. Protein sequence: CSARQGASTEAFF.

In DNA form, the CDR3 reads TGCGCCAGCGGAGAAATCTCTGGGGCCAACGTCCTGACTTTC. This codes for CASGEISGANVLTF. The chain recombines TRBV5-1 with TRBJ2-6; D ambiguous. V was pared by 7 bases and J by 0 bases, with 8 bases between. The CDR3 contains 14 residues. The germline gives CDR1 SGHRS, CDR2 YFSETQ.

CDR3 bases: TGTGCCAGCAGCCCTCGGACAGGGACCTTGAACACTGAAGCTTTCTTT. This sequence encodes CASSPRTGTLNTEAFF. The chain employs TRBV3-1 and TRBJ1-1; 8 positions match TRBD1. Germline CDR1 LGHDT, CDR2 YNNKEL (reference sequence). With 4 bases clipped from V and 0 bases from J, the junction kept 7 bases outside the gene matches. This CDR3 spans 16 amino acids.

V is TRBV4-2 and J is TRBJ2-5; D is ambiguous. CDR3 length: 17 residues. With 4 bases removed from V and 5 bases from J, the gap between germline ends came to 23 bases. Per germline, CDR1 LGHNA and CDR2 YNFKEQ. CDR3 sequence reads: CASSPGGDAQRSETQYF. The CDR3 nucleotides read TGTGCCAGCAGCCCAGGTGGTGACGCTCAAAGGTCGGAGACCCAGTACTTC.

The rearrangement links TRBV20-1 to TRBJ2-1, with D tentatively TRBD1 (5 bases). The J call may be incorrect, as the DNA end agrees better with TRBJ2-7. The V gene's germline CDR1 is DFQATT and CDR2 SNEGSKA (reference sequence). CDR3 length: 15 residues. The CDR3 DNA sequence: TGCAGTGCTATAGATTCGGCAGGGTATGCCTACGAGCAGTACTTC. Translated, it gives CSAIDSAGYAYEQYF.

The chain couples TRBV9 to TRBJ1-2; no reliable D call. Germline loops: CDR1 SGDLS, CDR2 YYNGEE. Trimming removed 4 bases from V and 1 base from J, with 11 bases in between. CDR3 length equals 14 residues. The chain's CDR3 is CASSPHVSNYGYTF. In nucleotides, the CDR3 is TGTGCCAGCAGCCCCCACGTCAGTAACTATGGCTACACCTTC. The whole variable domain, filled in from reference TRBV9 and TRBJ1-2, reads DSGVTQTPKHLITATGQRVTLRCSPRSGDLSVYWYQQSLDQGLQFLIQYYNGEERAKGNILERFSAQQFPDLHSELNLSSLELGDSALYFCASSPHVSNYGYTFGSGTRLTVV.

The DNA for the CDR3 is TGCAGTGCTACTATCCTGGGAGGGGGAAACAATGAGCAGTACTTC. Translation gives CSATILGGGNNEQYF. The V call is TRBV20-1, the J call TRBJ2-5; a weak D match, TRBD2 (7 bases). The V end lost 4 bases, the J end lost 11 bases, and 26 bases lay between the germline ends. Per the germline V gene, CDR1 is DFQATT and CDR2 is SNEGSKA (reference sequence). This CDR3 has 15 residues.

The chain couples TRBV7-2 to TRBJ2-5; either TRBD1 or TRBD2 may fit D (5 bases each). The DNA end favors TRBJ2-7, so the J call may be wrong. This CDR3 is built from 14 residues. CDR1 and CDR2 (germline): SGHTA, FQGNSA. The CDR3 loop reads CASSSTQGACEQYF. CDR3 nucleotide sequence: TGTGCCAGCAGCTCGACCCAGGGAGCCTGCGAGCAGTACTTC.

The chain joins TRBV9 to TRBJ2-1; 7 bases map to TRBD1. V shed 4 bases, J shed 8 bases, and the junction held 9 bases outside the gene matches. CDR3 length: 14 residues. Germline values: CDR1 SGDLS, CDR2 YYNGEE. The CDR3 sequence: CASSPRDSFDEQFF. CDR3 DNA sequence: TGTGCCAGCAGCCCACGGGACAGCTTCGATGAGCAGTTCTTC. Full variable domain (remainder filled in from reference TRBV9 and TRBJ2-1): DSGVTQTPKHLITATGQRVTLRCSPRSGDLSVYWYQQSLDQGLQFLIQYYNGEERAKGNILERFSAQQFPDLHSELNLSSLELGDSALYFCASSPRDSFDEQFFGPGTRLTVL.

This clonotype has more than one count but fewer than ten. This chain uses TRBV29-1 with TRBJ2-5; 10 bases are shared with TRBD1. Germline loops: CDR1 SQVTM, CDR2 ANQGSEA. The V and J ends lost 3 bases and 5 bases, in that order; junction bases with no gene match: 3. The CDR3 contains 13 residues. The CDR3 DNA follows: TGCAGCGTTGATGGGACAGGGGAGGAGACCCAGTACTTC. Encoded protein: CSVDGTGEETQYF.

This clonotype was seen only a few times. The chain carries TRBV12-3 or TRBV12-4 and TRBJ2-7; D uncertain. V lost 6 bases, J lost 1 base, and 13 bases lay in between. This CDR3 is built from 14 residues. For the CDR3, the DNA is TGTGCCAGCAGCCACCGGGCTGCATCCTACGAGCAGTACTTC. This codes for CASSHRAASYEQYF.

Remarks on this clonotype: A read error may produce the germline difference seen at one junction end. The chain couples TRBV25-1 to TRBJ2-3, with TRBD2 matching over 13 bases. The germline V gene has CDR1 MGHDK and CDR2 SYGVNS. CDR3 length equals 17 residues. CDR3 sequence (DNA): TGTGTCAGCAGTGACCCCCGACTAGCGGGAGGTTCAGATACGCAGTATTTT. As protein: CVSSDPRLAGGSDTQYF.

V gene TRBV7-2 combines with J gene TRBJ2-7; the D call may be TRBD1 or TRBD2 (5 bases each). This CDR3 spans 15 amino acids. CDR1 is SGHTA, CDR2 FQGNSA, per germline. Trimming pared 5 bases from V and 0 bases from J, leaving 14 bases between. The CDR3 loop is CASSQALGTSYEQYF. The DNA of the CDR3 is TGTGCCAGCAGCCAAGCACTCGGGACCTCCTACGAGCAGTACTTC.

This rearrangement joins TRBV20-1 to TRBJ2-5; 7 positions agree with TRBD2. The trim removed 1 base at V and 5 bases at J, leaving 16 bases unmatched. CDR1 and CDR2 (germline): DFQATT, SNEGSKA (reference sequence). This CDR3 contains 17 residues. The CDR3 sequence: CSARGRRVGGPKETQYF. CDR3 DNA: TGCAGTGCTAGAGGTCGAAGGGTGGGAGGGCCGAAGGAGACCCAGTACTTC.